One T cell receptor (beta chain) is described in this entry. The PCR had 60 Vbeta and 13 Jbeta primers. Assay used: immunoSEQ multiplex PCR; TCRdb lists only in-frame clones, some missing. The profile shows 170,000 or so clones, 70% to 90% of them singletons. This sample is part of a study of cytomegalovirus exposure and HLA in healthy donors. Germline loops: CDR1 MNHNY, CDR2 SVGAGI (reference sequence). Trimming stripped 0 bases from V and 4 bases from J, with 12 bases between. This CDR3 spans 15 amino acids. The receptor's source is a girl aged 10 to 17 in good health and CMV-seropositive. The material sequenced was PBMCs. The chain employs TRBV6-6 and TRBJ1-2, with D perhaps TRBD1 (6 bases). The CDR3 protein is CASSYSGGGPYGYTF. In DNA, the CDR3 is TGTGCCAGCAGTTACTCGGGGGGGGGCCCCTATGGCTACACCTTC.